A single sample gave rise to the 21 T cell receptor beta chains below, sequenced in a study of graft-versus-host responses after intestinal transplantation. Only in-frame clones appear in the TCRdb table, and some are missing; sequencing was by immunoSEQ multiplex PCR. Found here are about 10,000 clones, 90% to 95% of them singletons; the top ten hold less than 3%. Source: PBMCs, taken roughly 44 days after intestinal transplant. All receptors come from a human patient who received an intestinal transplant, so some T cells may come from the graft donor.

The table lists this clone with a few counts. CDR3 sequence: CSVEQGGNQPQHF. The CDR3, as DNA: TGCAGCGTTGAACAGGGCGGCAATCAGCCCCAGCATTTT. The chain joins TRBV29-1 to TRBJ1-5, with D possibly being TRBD1 (5 bases). CDR3 length equals 13 residues. The germline V and J ends were trimmed by 2 bases and 2 bases, with 7 bases remaining between them. Germline V gene data show CDR1 as SQVTM and CDR2 as ANQGSEA. The whole variable domain, remainder taken from reference TRBV29-1 and TRBJ1-5, is SAVISQKPSRDICQRGTSLTIQCQVDSQVTMMFWYRQQPGQSLTLIATANQGSEATYESGFVIDKFPISRPNLTFSTLTVSNMSPEDSSIYLCSVEQGGNQPQHFGDGTRLSIL.

The gene calls are TRBV6-1 and TRBJ2-7, with 7 bases aligning to TRBD1. CDR1 is MNHNS, CDR2 SASEGT, per germline. This CDR3 spans 14 amino acids. The trim removed 6 bases at V and 0 bases at J, leaving 5 bases unmatched. In DNA, the CDR3 is TGTGCCAGCAGACAGGGGCCCCTCTCCTACGAGCAGTACTTC. Protein product: CASRQGPLSYEQYF.

The chain carries TRBV11-3 and TRBJ2-7, with 7 nucleotides matching TRBD2. Germline lookup yields CDR1 SGHNT and CDR2 YENEEA. The CDR3 totals 13 residues. Trimming removed 5 bases from V and 1 base from J; junction bases left unmatched: 2. The CDR3 region has the DNA TGTGCCAGCAGCCGAGCGGGGTCCTACGAGCAGTACTTC. It encodes CASSRAGSYEQYF.

Points on this clone: The germline gene is not matched at one end of the junction; a read error may be the cause. The genes are TRBV18 and TRBJ2-2; TRBD1 matches at 7 bases. This CDR3 has 17 residues. Germline CDR1 and CDR2: KGHSH and LQKENI. The CDR3 here is CASSPLTGTDHTGELFF. The DNA of the CDR3 is TGTGCCAGCTCCCCACTCACCGGGACAGACCACACCGGGGAGCTGTTTTTT.

V is TRBV5-5 and J is TRBJ2-3; 7 bases agree with TRBD2. Germline V CDR1 and CDR2: SGHKS, YYEKEE (reference sequence). With 0 bases clipped from V and 5 bases from J, the junction kept 3 bases outside the gene matches. This CDR3 region has 14 residues. CDR3 amino acids: CASSLGLAVDTQYF. For the CDR3, the DNA is TGTGCCAGCAGCTTGGGACTAGCTGTAGATACGCAGTATTTT.

The chain recombines TRBV27 with TRBJ2-7; maybe TRBD2 (5 bases). The germline V gene has CDR1 MNHEY and CDR2 SMNVEV (reference sequence). The V gene lost 6 bases and the J gene lost 4 bases, with 22 bases spanning the gap. The CDR3 is 16 residues long. The DNA for the CDR3 is TGTGCCAGCAGCCCCCTCCCCGGGGAGTATTCGTACGAGCAGTACTTC. It encodes CASSPLPGEYSYEQYF.

CDR3 amino acids: CASSSLESSYNEQFF. The DNA of the CDR3 is TGTGCCAGCAGTTCATTAGAGAGCTCCTACAATGAGCAGTTCTTC. The chain combines TRBV27 with TRBJ2-1; D unresolved. This CDR3 is built from 15 residues. Germline-derived CDR1 and CDR2 are MNHEY and SMNVEV (reference sequence). Trimming cost V 4 bases and J 0 bases, with 10 bases left between them.

This sequence joins TRBV15 and TRBJ1-2; D gene unclear. The length of the CDR3 is 16 residues. Germline CDR1 is LNHNV and CDR2 is YYDKDF (reference sequence). V lost 4 bases and J 5 bases, leaving 20 bases between the germline ends. This CDR3 reads CATSIGGSIGSYGYTF. The CDR3 DNA reads TGTGCCACCAGCATAGGTGGGAGCATCGGATCGTATGGCTACACCTTC.

This chain links TRBV9 with TRBJ2-1, with TRBD2 identical over 13 bases. V gave up 3 bases and J gave up 1 base; unmatched junction bases: 4. The CDR3 length is 17 residues. Germline lookup yields CDR1 SGDLS and CDR2 YYNGEE. The DNA of the CDR3 is TGTGCCAGCAGCGACGGGACTAGCGGGGAATCCTACAATGAGCAGTTCTTC. It yields the protein CASSDGTSGESYNEQFF.

The rearrangement uses TRBV30 and TRBJ2-5; TRBD1 might be the D (5 bases). Germline values: CDR1 GTSNPN, CDR2 SVGIG (reference sequence). With 4 bases removed from V and 5 bases from J, the gap between germline ends came to 17 bases. The CDR3 is 14 amino acids. The CDR3 nucleotides are TGTGCCTGGAACATTTTAGGGGCAGGGGAGACCCAGTACTTC. This gives the protein CAWNILGAGETQYF.

The V and J genes are TRBV5-4 and TRBJ1-6; D is perhaps TRBD1 (5 bases). Germline V gives CDR1 SGHNT, CDR2 YYREEE (reference sequence). Trimming pared 0 bases from V and 9 bases from J, leaving 13 bases between. This CDR3 comprises 15 residues. The CDR3 DNA is TGTGCCAGCAGCTTGGGGCAGGGCGGCGGTTCACCCCTCCACTTT. Translated: CASSLGQGGGSPLHF. Full variable domain (missing parts from reference TRBV5-4 and TRBJ1-6): ETGVTQSPTHLIKTRGQQVTLRCSSQSGHNTVSWYQQALGQGPQFIFQYYREEENGRGNFPPRFSGLQFPNYSSELNVNALELDDSALYLCASSLGQGGGSPLHFGNGTRLTVT.

On this clone itself: A much larger clone differs from this one at a single base, so this may be a read error. This chain uses TRBV28 with TRBJ1-4, with 8 bases lining up with TRBD1. This CDR3 region has 14 residues. Germline assignment: CDR1 MDHEN and CDR2 SYDVKM. The CDR3 DNA sequence: TGTGTCAGCAGTTTTATGACAGGGGATGAAAAACTGTTTTTT. It encodes CVSSFMTGDEKLFF.

CDR3 DNA: TGTGCCAGCAGCCCTTTTTTTCAGGGTAATGAAAAACTGTTTTTT. It codes for CASSPFFQGNEKLFF. J is TRBJ1-4 and V is TRBV7-9; the D gene is possibly TRBD1 (5 bases). V dropped 5 bases and J dropped 4 bases, with 14 bases sitting between them. CDR1 and CDR2 (germline): SEHNR, FQNEAQ (reference sequence). This CDR3 is built from 15 residues.

As to this clone: In the same sample, other DNA sequences code for this CDR3. V gene TRBV7-9 combines with J gene TRBJ2-2; 11 bases are shared with TRBD2. After removal of 5 bases from V and 7 bases from J, the junction contained 3 bases not matched to a gene. Germline V gene data show CDR1 as SEHNR and CDR2 as FQNEAQ (reference sequence). This CDR3 comprises 14 residues. CDR3 region: CASSQLAGVGELFF. The CDR3 bases are TGTGCCAGCAGCCAACTAGCGGGGGTCGGGGAGCTGTTTTTT.

V and J are TRBV29-1 and TRBJ2-1; a possible D gene is TRBD2 (6 bases). V shed 2 bases and J shed 5 bases, with 13 bases lying between them. CDR1 is SQVTM, CDR2 ANQGSEA, per germline. The CDR3 extends over 14 amino acids. The CDR3 nucleotides read TGCAGCGTTGAAACTAGCTGGGGACACAATGAGCAGTTCTTC. Encoded protein: CSVETSWGHNEQFF.

The table lists this clone with a count of one. The chain is built from TRBV6-1 and TRBJ2-6; tentative D call: TRBD1 (5 bases). V dropped 3 bases and J dropped 0 bases, with 15 bases sitting between them. The germline gives CDR1 MNHNS, CDR2 SASEGT. This CDR3 is 18 amino acids long. CDR3 DNA sequence: TGTGCCAGCAGTGAGAATGGAAGGGGTCCCTCTGGGGCCAACGTCCTGACTTTC. Protein: CASSENGRGPSGANVLTF.

CDR3 coding DNA: TGTGCCAGCAGCATCGGACTAGCGGACTCCTACGAGCAGTACTTC. Amino acids: CASSIGLADSYEQYF. V and J are TRBV9 and TRBJ2-7; 10 bases align to TRBD2. The CDR3 is 15 residues long. CDR1 SGDLS and CDR2 YYNGEE come from the germline V gene. J gave up 0 bases and V 4 bases, and 4 bases lay outside the gene matches.

The rearrangement links TRBV20-1 to TRBJ2-1; possibly TRBD2 for D (6 bases). CDR1 DFQATT and CDR2 SNEGSKA come from the germline V gene (reference sequence). The CDR3 loop spans 8 amino acids. Trimming left V 6 bases short and J 13 bases short, with 7 bases between. The CDR3 DNA follows: TGCAGTGCCGGACTACAGTTCTTC. Its translation: CSAGLQFF.

The V gene is TRBV5-1, the J gene TRBJ2-3; D gene unclear. The V end lost 3 bases, the J end lost 7 bases, and 18 bases lay between the germline ends. CDR3 length: 15 amino acids. CDR1 SGHRS and CDR2 YFSETQ come from the germline V gene. The CDR3 loop reads CASSSTGADGNTQYF. The CDR3 region has the DNA TGCGCCAGCAGCTCGACTGGAGCCGATGGAAATACGCAGTATTTT. Complete variable domain (other parts from reference TRBV5-1 and TRBJ2-3): KAGVTQTPRYLIKTRGQQVTLSCSPISGHRSVSWYQQTPGQGLQFLFEYFSETQRNKGNFPGRFSGRQFSNSRSEMNVSTLELGDSALYLCASSSTGADGNTQYFGPGTRLTVL.

This chain joins TRBV12-5 and TRBJ2-1, with 7 bases matching TRBD1. V shed 4 bases, J shed 1 base, and the junction held 7 bases outside the gene matches. This CDR3 has 16 residues. Per germline, CDR1 LGHNT and CDR2 FRNRAP. CDR3 residues: CASGSRSGGSYNEQFF. The CDR3 DNA is TGTGCTAGTGGTTCCCGATCAGGGGGATCCTACAATGAGCAGTTCTTC.

CDR3 in amino acids: CASSSGRGAYEQYF. CDR3 coding DNA: TGTGCCAGCAGCTCCGGGAGGGGAGCCTACGAGCAGTACTTC. The rearrangement joins TRBV13 to TRBJ2-7, with 8 bases matching TRBD2. The CDR3 contains 14 residues. V lost 4 bases to trimming and J lost 2 bases; unmatched junction nucleotides: 4. Germline V lookup: CDR1 PRHDT, CDR2 FYEKMQ (reference sequence).